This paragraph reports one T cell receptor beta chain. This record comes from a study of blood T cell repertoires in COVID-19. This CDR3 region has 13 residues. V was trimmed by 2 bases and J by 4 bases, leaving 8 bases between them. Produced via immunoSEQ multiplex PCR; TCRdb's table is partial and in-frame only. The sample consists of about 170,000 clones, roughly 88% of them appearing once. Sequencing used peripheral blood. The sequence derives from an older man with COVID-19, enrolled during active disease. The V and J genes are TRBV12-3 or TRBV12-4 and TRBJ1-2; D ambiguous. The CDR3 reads CASSLRGSYGYTF. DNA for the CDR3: TGTGCCAGCAGTTTACGAGGGAGCTATGGCTACACCTTC.